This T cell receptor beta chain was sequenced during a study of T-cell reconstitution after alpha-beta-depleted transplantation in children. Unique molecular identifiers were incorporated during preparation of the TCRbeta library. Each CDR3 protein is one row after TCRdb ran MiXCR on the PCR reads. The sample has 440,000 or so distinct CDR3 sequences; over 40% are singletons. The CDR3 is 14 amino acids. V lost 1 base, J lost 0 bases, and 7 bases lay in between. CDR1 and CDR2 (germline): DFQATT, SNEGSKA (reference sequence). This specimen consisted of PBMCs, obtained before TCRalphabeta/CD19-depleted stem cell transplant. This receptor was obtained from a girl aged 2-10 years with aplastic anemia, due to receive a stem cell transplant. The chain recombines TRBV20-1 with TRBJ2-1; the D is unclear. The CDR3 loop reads CSARAFVSYNEQFF. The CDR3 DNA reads TGCAGTGCTAGAGCTTTTGTCTCCTACAATGAGCAGTTCTTC.